This is a list of T cell receptor beta chains from one sample in a study of T cell changes during pregnancy in multiple sclerosis. The table came from immunoSEQ multiplex PCR; TCRdb's copy has only in-frame clones and leaves some out. The sample shows 68,000 or so clones, 91% of them seen only once. Material: peripheral blood, obtained in the second trimester of pregnancy. The receptors stem from a female donor with multiple sclerosis, enrolled in a pregnancy study. Each CDR3 is given with its conserved first and last residue. A D gene is named only where the DNA matches it firmly. Only some rows state a clone size, as once, few, many or a class for expanded clones.

D,J,V,size,CDR3,DNA
TRBD2,TRBJ2-5,TRBV5-1,.,CASSFGLAGGQETQYF,TGCGCCAGCAGCTTCGGACTAGCGGGGGGCCAAGAGACCCAGTACTTC
.,TRBJ1-5,TRBV11-2,.,CASSLALGSNQPQHF,TGTGCCAGCAGCTTAGCCCTAGGAAGCAATCAGCCCCAGCATTTT
TRBD1,TRBJ1-1,TRBV4-2,.,CASSPLRGDSSEAFF,TGTGCCAGCAGCCCCCTAAGGGGGGACAGTAGTGAAGCTTTCTTT
.,TRBJ2-7,TRBV11-2,.,CASSLASRALSSYEQYF,TGTGCCAGCAGCTTAGCATCCAGGGCCCTTAGCTCCTACGAGCAGTACTTC
.,TRBJ2-2,TRBV23-1,.,CASSQSVGGGLNTGELFF,TGCGCCAGCAGTCAATCAGTAGGAGGGGGCCTTAACACCGGGGAGCTGTTTTTT
TRBD1,TRBJ1-4,TRBV4-3,.,CASSLRQGDEKLFF,TGCGCCAGCAGCCTCCGACAGGGGGATGAAAAACTGTTTTTT
.,TRBJ1-2,TRBV30,.,CAWTGGRVGGYTF,TGTGCCTGGACCGGAGGTAGGGTTGGCGGCTACACCTTC
.,TRBJ1-1,TRBV10-2,once,CASIPGTSSEAFF,TGCGCCAGCATACCAGGGACATCCTCTGAAGCTTTCTTT
TRBD2,TRBJ2-7,TRBV6-1,.,CASSDRGGFEQYF,TGTGCCAGCAGTGATCGGGGGGGGTTCGAGCAGTACTTC
TRBD2,TRBJ2-3,TRBV19,.,CASSIASRASAGGTDTQYF,TGTGCCAGTAGTATAGCTTCGCGGGCAAGCGCGGGGGGCACAGATACGCAGTATTTT
TRBD1,TRBJ1-2,TRBV27,few,CASSLSTGGSIYGYTF,TGTGCCAGCAGTTTATCGACAGGGGGCTCAATCTATGGCTACACCTTC
TRBD2,TRBJ2-2,TRBV7-3,.,CASSGGLAATGELFF,TGTGCCAGCAGCGGGGGACTAGCGGCCACCGGGGAGCTGTTTTTT
TRBD2,TRBJ2-3,TRBV6-4,.,CASSPSGSTDTQYF,TGTGCCAGCAGTCCTAGCGGCTCCACAGATACGCAGTATTTT
.,TRBJ2-7,TRBV7-2,.,CASSLNKYEQYF,TGTGCCAGCAGCTTAAACAAGTACGAGCAGTACTTC
TRBD2,TRBJ2-1,TRBV30,.,CAWSGLAGNEQFF,TGTGCCTGGAGTGGACTAGCGGGGAATGAGCAGTTCTTC
TRBD1,TRBJ1-1,TRBV4-3,.,CASSQEPGGNTEAFF,TGCGCCAGCAGCCAAGAGCCAGGGGGCAACACTGAAGCTTTCTTT
TRBD1,TRBJ1-3,TRBV29-1,.,CSATGSGNTIYF,TGCAGCGCGACAGGGTCTGGAAACACCATATATTTT
.,TRBJ1-1,TRBV5-6,.,CASSFPGGLWNTEAFF,TGTGCCAGCAGCTTTCCGGGGGGACTCTGGAACACTGAAGCTTTCTTT
.,TRBJ2-5,TRBV6-1,.,CASSEYRNRRETQYF,TGTGCCAGCAGTGAATATCGGAACAGGAGAGAGACCCAGTACTTC
TRBD1,TRBJ1-2,TRBV5-6,.,CASSLGLRGLNGYTF,TGTGCCAGCAGCTTGGGCCTCAGGGGGCTAAACGGCTACACCTTC
TRBD1,TRBJ2-7,TRBV7-2,.,CASSPGGTYEQYF,TGTGCCAGCAGCCCAGGGGGCACCTACGAGCAGTACTTC
TRBD2,TRBJ2-1,TRBV6-5,.,CASSPQGLAGAEQFF,TGTGCCAGCAGTCCACAGGGACTAGCGGGGGCCGAGCAGTTCTTC
TRBD1,TRBJ2-2,TRBV10-3,once,CAISVSSGTGNTGELFF,TGTGCCATCAGTGTATCCTCCGGGACAGGGAACACCGGGGAGCTGTTTTTT
.,TRBJ2-4,TRBV19,.,CASSIYREGNIQYF,TGTGCCAGTAGTATCTACAGGGAGGGGAACATTCAGTACTTC
TRBD1,TRBJ2-7,TRBV6-6,.,CASSRGTGDYEQYF,TGTGCCAGCAGTCGCGGGACAGGTGACTACGAGCAGTACTTC
.,TRBJ1-5,TRBV19,.,CASSILTGVNQPQHF,TGTGCCAGTAGTATATTGACAGGCGTCAATCAGCCCCAGCATTTT
.,TRBJ2-1,TRBV11-2,.,CASRANNEQFF,TGTGCCAGCAGGGCCAACAATGAGCAGTTCTTC
TRBD2,TRBJ2-2,TRBV9,.,CASTRGDWVTGELFF,TGTGCCAGCACCCGGGGGGATTGGGTCACCGGGGAGCTGTTTTTT
.,TRBJ1-5,TRBV2,.,CASSESTANQPQHF,TGTGCCAGCAGTGAAAGCACCGCCAATCAGCCCCAGCATTTT
.,TRBJ2-5,TRBV5-5,.,CASTSPGQGTQYF,TGTGCCAGCACCTCCCCAGGCCAGGGGACCCAGTACTTC
TRBD1,TRBJ2-3,TRBV10-3,.,CAISATGGSDTQYF,TGTGCCATCAGTGCGACAGGGGGGTCAGATACGCAGTATTTT
.,TRBJ1-2,TRBV19,.,CASSVGLFDYGYTF,TGTGCCAGTAGTGTCGGACTCTTCGACTATGGCTACACCTTC
TRBD1,TRBJ2-2,TRBV5-4,.,CASSGPGQGATGELFF,TGTGCCAGCAGCGGACCGGGACAGGGGGCCACCGGGGAGCTGTTTTTT
.,TRBJ2-7,TRBV4-2,.,CASSQPSLEQYF,TGTGCCAGCAGCCAACCCTCTCTCGAGCAGTACTTC
.,TRBJ1-6,TRBV7-8,.,CASSLVAGLGVSPLHF,TGTGCCAGCAGCTTAGTTGCAGGCCTCGGGGTTTCACCCCTCCACTTT
.,TRBJ1-4,TRBV5-6,.,CASSRTGYGEKLFF,TGTGCCAGCAGCCGTACAGGATACGGGGAAAAACTGTTTTTT
.,TRBJ2-6,TRBV9,.,CASSVGSRLGANVLTF,TGTGCCAGCAGCGTAGGGAGTCGGTTGGGGGCCAACGTCCTGACTTTC
TRBD1,TRBJ1-5,TRBV4-2,.,CASSQEGQANYQPQHF,TGTGCCAGCAGCCAGGAAGGACAGGCCAACTATCAGCCCCAGCATTTT
TRBD2,TRBJ2-3,TRBV10-3,.,CAISRETSGGPGADTQYF,TGTGCCATCAGCAGAGAAACTAGCGGGGGGCCAGGGGCAGATACGCAGTATTTT
.,TRBJ2-5,TRBV10-3,once,CAISEIKETQYF,TGTGCCATCAGTGAGATAAAAGAGACCCAGTACTTC
.,TRBJ2-1,TRBV5-4,.,CASKTGGGTTNNEQFF,TGTGCCAGCAAGACCGGAGGGGGGACTACTAACAATGAGCAGTTCTTC
.,TRBJ1-2,TRBV7-2,.,CASSFDRNYGYTF,TGTGCCAGCAGCTTTGACAGGAACTATGGCTACACCTTC
.,TRBJ2-5,TRBV5-1,.,CASSLVTLRVETQYF,TGCGCCAGCAGCTTGGTTACGTTGCGTGTGGAGACCCAGTACTTC
.,TRBJ1-5,TRBV19,.,CASSILGPVYSNQPQHF,TGTGCCAGTAGTATACTTGGGCCAGTTTATAGCAATCAGCCCCAGCATTTT
TRBD1,TRBJ1-1,TRBV7-8,.,CASSYNPSRTGDTEAFF,TGTGCCAGCAGCTACAATCCTTCTAGGACAGGGGACACTGAAGCTTTCTTT
.,TRBJ2-3,TRBV27,.,CASSLSRWDTQYF,TGTGCCAGCAGTTTATCGAGGTGGGATACGCAGTATTTT
TRBD1,TRBJ2-7,TRBV28,once,CASSLPGTGEHEQYF,TGTGCCAGCAGTTTACCCGGGACAGGGGAACACGAGCAGTACTTC